The 10 T cell receptor beta chains presented below share a single source sample, sequenced in a study of Graves' ophthalmopathy and Graves' hyperthyroidism. RNA served as the template for amplifying TCR beta CDR3 regions. An initial RT-PCR round employing HTBI primers preceded a second-round multiplex PCR. One entry per CDR3 protein results from TCRdb running MiXCR on the multiplex PCR reads. Found here are some 1.1 million distinct CDR3 sequences, about two fifths of them singletons; the top ten hold 11%. Sequenced input: peripheral blood or thyroid tissue (not recorded which). Every receptor here comes from an adult man with Graves' hyperthyroidism.

This clonotype appeared many times. The chain links TRBV20-1 to TRBJ2-7; 10 bases align to TRBD1. V lost 6 bases, J lost 3 bases, and 14 bases stayed unmatched. The CDR3 is 16 amino acids. Germline CDR1 reads DFQATT; CDR2 reads SNEGSKA (reference sequence). The CDR3 bases are TGCAGTGCCACCAGGTCAGCCGGGACAGGGGACTACGAGCAGTACTTC. The encoded protein is CSATRSAGTGDYEQYF.

This clonotype was counted between two and nine times. This rearrangement joins TRBV28 to TRBJ1-2; 9 bases agree with TRBD1. The junction had 7 bases not matched to a gene; V was cut back by 5 bases and J by 6 bases. The CDR3 sequence is 14 residues long. CDR1 is MDHEN and CDR2 is SYDVKM in the germline V gene. The CDR3 bases are TGTGCCAGCAGTCCTTCCGGGACAGGGAATGGCTACACCTTC. Protein sequence: CASSPSGTGNGYTF.

The V gene is TRBV4-3, the J gene TRBJ1-6; 12 bases agree with TRBD1. Germline CDR1 is LGHNA and CDR2 is YSLEER. V dropped 4 bases and J dropped 7; count of bases not matched to a gene: 14. This CDR3 contains 19 residues. The CDR3 DNA follows: TGCGCCAGCAGCCCCAGCGAGGCGGGACAGGGGGCAAGAAATTCACCCCTCCACTTT. Protein product: CASSPSEAGQGARNSPLHF.

Of note for this clonotype: A read error is possible here, since a much larger clone lies one base away. The chain links TRBV19 to TRBJ2-5; D possibly matches TRBD1 or TRBD2 (5 bases each). The CDR3 length is 14 residues. CDR1 LNHDA and CDR2 SQIVND come from the germline V gene (reference sequence). CDR3 amino acids: CACSITGPGGTQYF. For the CDR3, the DNA is TGTGCCTGTAGTATCACCGGACCTGGGGGGACCCAGTACTTC.

This clonotype was seen many times. The chain uses TRBV9 and TRBJ2-7; D is ambiguous. The CDR3 is made up of 13 amino acids. V lost 0 bases and J 8 bases, leaving 12 bases between the germline ends. The germline CDR1 and CDR2 sequences are SGDLS and YYNGEE. Here the CDR3 reads CASSVEVAAKQYF. Written as DNA, the CDR3 is TGTGCCAGCAGCGTAGAGGTGGCCGCGAAGCAGTACTTC.

There are a few counts of this clonotype. The chain combines TRBV7-9 with TRBJ1-6, with a possible D match to TRBD1 (5 bases). Looked up from germline, CDR1 is SEHNR and CDR2 is FQNEAQ (reference sequence). Deletions cut 6 bases from V and 0 bases from J, with 15 bases between. The CDR3 covers 17 residues. In DNA form, the CDR3 reads TGTGCCAGCAGGCGGGGCGGACCCAGCTCCTATAATTCACCCCTCCACTTT. Translated: CASRRGGPSSYNSPLHF.

This clonotype was detected only a few times. V and J are TRBV5-1 and TRBJ2-7; the match to TRBD1 covers 9 bases. The CDR3 runs 14 residues. CDR1 and CDR2 (germline): SGHRS, YFSETQ. V lost 3 bases and J lost 5; bases outside the gene matches: 6. The CDR3: CASSWGDRANEQYF. The CDR3 DNA is TGCGCCAGCAGCTGGGGGGACAGGGCTAACGAGCAGTACTTC.

The sample holds many counts of this clonotype. The V call is TRBV9, the J call TRBJ2-2; D not resolved. Germline V gene data show CDR1 as SGDLS and CDR2 as YYNGEE. This CDR3 spans 14 amino acids. V gave up 4 bases and J gave up 5 bases, with 12 bases separating them. CDR3 DNA: TGTGCCAGCAGCTTGGGTAGCTCTACCGGGGAGCTGTTTTTT. This codes for CASSLGSSTGELFF.

The chain combines TRBV10-3 with TRBJ2-2, with TRBD2 matching 13 bases. The CDR3 runs 16 residues. Germline CDR1 is ENHRY and CDR2 is SYGVKD. The V and J ends lost 6 bases and 4 bases, in that order; junction bases with no gene match: 5. The CDR3 nucleotides read TGTGCCATCAGACTACTAGCGGGAGGGATCACCGGGGAGCTGTTTTTT. It encodes CAIRLLAGGITGELFF.

This clonotype was observed many times. J is TRBJ1-2 and V is TRBV19; D not resolved. V lost 4 bases, J lost 4 bases, and 13 bases lay in between. The CDR3 contains 14 residues. Germline CDR1 LNHDA, CDR2 SQIVND (reference sequence). The CDR3 DNA is TGTGCCAGTAGTACAAGGGTCGAGAGCTATGGCTACACCTTC. It encodes CASSTRVESYGYTF.